The rows below give T cell receptor beta chains drawn from one sample of a study of T cell responses to AZD1222 COVID-19 vaccine. Clones were sequenced by immunoSEQ multiplex PCR, and TCRdb holds only the in-frame ones, with some missing. The data show approximately 100,000 clones, with roughly nine tenths seen just once and approximately 15% held by the top ten. Material: peripheral blood, obtained on day 0 of AZD1222 vaccination. The source of these receptors is an adult in good health. The CDR3 runs from the conserved cysteine through the conserved F or W. A D gene is named only where the DNA matches it firmly. The size field is filled for only some rows; it gives once, few, many or a size class.

D	V	J	size	DNA	CDR3
NA	TRBV23-1	TRBJ1-2	NA	TGCGCCAGCAGTCAATCGAGAAGGACAGTCATTACTATGGATGGCTACACCTTC	CASSQSRRTVITMDGYTF
NA	TRBV7-9	TRBJ1-5	NA	TGTGCCAGCAGCTTAGGGGGGTCGCGTAGCAATCAGCCCCAGCATTTT	CASSLGGSRSNQPQHF
NA	TRBV7-9	TRBJ2-2	NA	TGTGCCAGCACCCTGGTTACCGGGGAGCTGTTTTTT	CASTLVTGELFF
TRBD1	TRBV19	TRBJ1-1	NA	TGTGCCAGTACTTTCGACAGGGGTAACACTGAAGCTTTCTTT	CASTFDRGNTEAFF
TRBD1	TRBV18	TRBJ1-2	NA	TGTGCCAGCTCTCGCCCCTCCGGGACAGGGATTCGGATTAACTATGGCTACACCTTC	CASSRPSGTGIRINYGYTF
NA	TRBV9	TRBJ1-3	once	TGTGCCAGCAGCGTCTATGGTTCCTCTGGAAACACCATATATTTT	CASSVYGSSGNTIYF
NA	TRBV30	TRBJ2-1	NA	TGTGCCTGGAGTAGCAGCTCCTACAATGAGCAGTTCTTC	CAWSSSSYNEQFF
TRBD2	TRBV4-2	TRBJ2-2	NA	TGTGCCAGCAGCCATAGTACTCGAACTAGCGGGAGTGGGGAGCTGTTTTTT	CASSHSTRTSGSGELFF
TRBD1	TRBV28	TRBJ2-2	NA	TGTGCCAGCAGTTCTACAGGGGTGGGAATTGCCGGGGAGCTGTTTTTT	CASSSTGVGIAGELFF
NA	TRBV6-2/TRBV6-3	TRBJ1-5	NA	TGTGCCAGCAGTTACGTCAGGAGCAATCAGCCCCAGCATTTT	CASSYVRSNQPQHF
NA	TRBV5-1	TRBJ1-1	NA	TGCGCCAGCAGCTTGGGAGAAGGGGAGAACACTGAAGCTTTCTTT	CASSLGEGENTEAFF
TRBD2	TRBV4-2	TRBJ2-7	NA	TGTGCCAGCAGCCAACCGGGGGGAACCTACGAGCAGTACTTC	CASSQPGGTYEQYF
TRBD2	TRBV4-2	TRBJ2-7	NA	TGTGCCAGCAGCCAAGGGGGAGCGGGATTCTACGAGCAGTACTTC	CASSQGGAGFYEQYF
NA	TRBV30	TRBJ1-4	NA	TGTGCCTGGAACCTTAATGAAAAACTGTTTTTT	CAWNLNEKLFF
TRBD1	TRBV4-2	TRBJ1-3	NA	TGTGCCAGCAGCCCTTTGGGGACAGTCAACTCTGGAAACACCATATATTTT	CASSPLGTVNSGNTIYF
NA	TRBV7-9	TRBJ1-1	NA	TGTGCCAGCAGCTTAACACAGGGGAACACTGAAGCTTTCTTT	CASSLTQGNTEAFF
NA	TRBV10-3	TRBJ2-3	NA	TGTGCCATCAGTGAGGCAGGAGGGGGGACAGATACGCAGTATTTT	CAISEAGGGTDTQYF
NA	TRBV3-1/TRBV3-2	TRBJ1-2	NA	TGTGCCAGCAGCCTTACGACAGACTCCTATGGCTACACCTTC	CASSLTTDSYGYTF
TRBD2	TRBV11-3	TRBJ2-1	NA	TGTGCCAGCAGCTTAGGTTCTGCTAGCGGGACCTACAATGAGCAGTTCTTC	CASSLGSASGTYNEQFF
TRBD1	TRBV5-1	TRBJ1-6	NA	TGCGCCAGCAGCTTGAGAGGGGGCGCGGGAAATTCACCCCTCCACTTT	CASSLRGGAGNSPLHF
NA	TRBV12-2	TRBJ2-5	NA	TGTGCAAGTCGCCTACCCGCGCGGGGGGGCCCTTTAATAAAGACCCAGTACTTC	CASRLPARGGPLIKTQYF
NA	TRBV5-1	TRBJ2-1	NA	TGCGCCAGCAGCTTGGAGTCTGTCAGGGGGGGTGAGCAGTTCTTC	CASSLESVRGGEQFF
TRBD1	TRBV7-8	TRBJ2-3	once	TGTGCCAGCAGCCCCATGACAGGGACGGATACGCAGTATTTT	CASSPMTGTDTQYF
TRBD1	TRBV10-3	TRBJ2-5	NA	TGTGCCATCGAGGGACAGGGGGCTCGTCGTCCGGAGACCCAGTACTTC	CAIEGQGARRPETQYF
TRBD1	TRBV7-9	TRBJ1-1	NA	TGTGCCAGCAGTGGGTTCGGGACAGGGGACACTGAAGCTTTCTTT	CASSGFGTGDTEAFF
TRBD1	TRBV5-6	TRBJ1-6	NA	TGTGCCAGCAGCCCCCAGGACAGGGAGGGTTCACCCCTCCACTTT	CASSPQDREGSPLHF
TRBD2	TRBV27	TRBJ2-7	few	TGTGCCAGCAGTTTGTTTCAGCCTAGCGGATACTCCTACGAGCAGTACTTC	CASSLFQPSGYSYEQYF
NA	TRBV7-8	TRBJ2-4	NA	TGTGCCAGCAGCTTGCATCCCACGCAAAGCGGAGGTCAAAACATTCAGTACTTC	CASSLHPTQSGGQNIQYF
NA	TRBV9	TRBJ1-1	few	TGTGCCAGCAGAAAGTTGGGTGGAGACACTGAAGCTTTCTTT	CASRKLGGDTEAFF
TRBD1	TRBV18	TRBJ2-3	few	TGTGCCAGCTCGTCGACAGGGGGCACAGATACGCAGTATTTT	CASSSTGGTDTQYF
TRBD2	TRBV6-5	TRBJ2-1	NA	TGTGCCAGCAGTTCCTGGACTAGCTCCTACAATGAGCAGTTCTTC	CASSSWTSSYNEQFF
TRBD2	TRBV5-1	TRBJ2-4	NA	TGCGCCAGCAGCCCGGGACTAGCAGTAGCCAAAAACATTCAGTACTTC	CASSPGLAVAKNIQYF
NA	TRBV6-1	TRBJ1-3	NA	TGTGCCAGCAGTGAATCTCCAGGAAACACCATATATTTT	CASSESPGNTIYF